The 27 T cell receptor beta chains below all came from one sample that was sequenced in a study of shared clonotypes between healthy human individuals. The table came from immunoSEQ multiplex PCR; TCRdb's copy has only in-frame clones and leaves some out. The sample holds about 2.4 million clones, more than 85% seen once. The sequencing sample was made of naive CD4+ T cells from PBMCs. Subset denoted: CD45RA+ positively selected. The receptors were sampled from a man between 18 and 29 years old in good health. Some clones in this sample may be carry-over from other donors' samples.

CDR3 nucleotides: TGTGCCAGTAGTACGGTCAGGGGGGGTGAAGCTTTCTTT. It encodes CASSTVRGGEAFF. The V call is TRBV19, the J call TRBJ1-1; 7 bases align to TRBD1. J lost 7 bases, V lost 4 bases, and 6 bases had no gene match. Per germline, CDR1 LNHDA and CDR2 SQIVND (reference sequence). The CDR3 runs 13 residues.

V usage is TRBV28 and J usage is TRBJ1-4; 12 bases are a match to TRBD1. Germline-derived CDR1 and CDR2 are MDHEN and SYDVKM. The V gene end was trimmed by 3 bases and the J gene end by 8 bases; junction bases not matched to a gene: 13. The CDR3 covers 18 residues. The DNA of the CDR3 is TGTGCCAGCAGTTTCTTGTCCGGGACAGGGGGCGTTGGGGAAAAACTGTTTTTT. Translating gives CASSFLSGTGGVGEKLFF.

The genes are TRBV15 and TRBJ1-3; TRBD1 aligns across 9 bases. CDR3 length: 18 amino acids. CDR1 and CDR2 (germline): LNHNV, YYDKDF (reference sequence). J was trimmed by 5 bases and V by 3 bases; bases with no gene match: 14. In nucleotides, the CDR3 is TGTGCCACCAGCAGGTTGTCGGTGGGACAGGGAATAAGAAACACCATATATTTT. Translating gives CATSRLSVGQGIRNTIYF.

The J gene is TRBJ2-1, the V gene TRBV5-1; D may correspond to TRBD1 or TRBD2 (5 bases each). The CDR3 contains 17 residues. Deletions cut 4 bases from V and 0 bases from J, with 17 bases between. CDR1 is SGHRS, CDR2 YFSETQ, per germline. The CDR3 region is CASSPRGGQGSYNEQFF. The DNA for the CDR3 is TGCGCCAGCAGCCCCCGGGGTGGGCAGGGCTCCTACAATGAGCAGTTCTTC.

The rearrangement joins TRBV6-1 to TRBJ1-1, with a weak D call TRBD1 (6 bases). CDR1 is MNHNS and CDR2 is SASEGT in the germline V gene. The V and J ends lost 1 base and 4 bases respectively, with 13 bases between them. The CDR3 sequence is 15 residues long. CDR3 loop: CASSEGGTTVTEAFF. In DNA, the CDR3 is TGTGCCAGCAGTGAAGGGGGGACAACAGTCACTGAAGCTTTCTTT.

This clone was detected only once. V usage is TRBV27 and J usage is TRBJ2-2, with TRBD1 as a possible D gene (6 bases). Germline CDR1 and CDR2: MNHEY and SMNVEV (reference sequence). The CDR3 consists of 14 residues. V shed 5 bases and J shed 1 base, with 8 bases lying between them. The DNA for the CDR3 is TGTGCCAGCAGTACGGGACAGAACACCGGGGAGCTGTTTTTT. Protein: CASSTGQNTGELFF.

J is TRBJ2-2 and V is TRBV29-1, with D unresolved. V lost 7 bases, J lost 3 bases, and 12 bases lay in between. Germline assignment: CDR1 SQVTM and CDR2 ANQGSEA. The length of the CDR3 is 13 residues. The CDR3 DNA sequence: TGCAGCGCACAACGGGCCGACACCGGGGAGCTGTTTTTT. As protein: CSAQRADTGELFF.

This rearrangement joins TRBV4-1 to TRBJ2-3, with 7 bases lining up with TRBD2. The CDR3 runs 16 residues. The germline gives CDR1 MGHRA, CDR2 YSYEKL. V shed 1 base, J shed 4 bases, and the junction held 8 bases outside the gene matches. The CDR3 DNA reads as TGCGCCAGCAGCCAAGCCAGGATGGGGAGGGCAGATACGCAGTATTTT. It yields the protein CASSQARMGRADTQYF.

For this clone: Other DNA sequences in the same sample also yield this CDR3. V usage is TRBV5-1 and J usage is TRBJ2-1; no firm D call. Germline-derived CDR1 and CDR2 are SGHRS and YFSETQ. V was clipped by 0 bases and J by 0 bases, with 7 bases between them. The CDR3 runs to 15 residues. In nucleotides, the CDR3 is TGCGCCAGCAGCTTGGTACCTAACTCCTACAATGAGCAGTTCTTC. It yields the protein CASSLVPNSYNEQFF.

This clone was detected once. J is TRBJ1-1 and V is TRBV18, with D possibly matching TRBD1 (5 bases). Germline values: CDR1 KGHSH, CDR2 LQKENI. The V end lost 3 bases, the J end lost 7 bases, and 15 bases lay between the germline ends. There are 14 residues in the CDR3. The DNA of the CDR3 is TGTGCCAGCTCACCCGGCTGGGGGGGGGATGAAGCTTTCTTT. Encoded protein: CASSPGWGGDEAFF. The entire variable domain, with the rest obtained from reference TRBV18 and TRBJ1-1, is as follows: NAGVMQNPRHLVRRRGQEARLRCSPMKGHSHVYWYRQLPEEGLKFMVYLQKENIIDESGMPKERFSAEFPKEGPSILRIQQVVRGDSAAYFCASSPGWGGDEAFFGQGTRLTVV.

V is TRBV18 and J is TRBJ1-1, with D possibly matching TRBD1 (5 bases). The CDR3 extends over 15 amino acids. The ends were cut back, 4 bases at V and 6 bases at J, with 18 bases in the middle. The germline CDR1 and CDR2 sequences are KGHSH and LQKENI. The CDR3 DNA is TGTGCCAGCTCACACCTGGGACCCCGGGCGGCTGAAGCTTTCTTT. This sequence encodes CASSHLGPRAAEAFF.

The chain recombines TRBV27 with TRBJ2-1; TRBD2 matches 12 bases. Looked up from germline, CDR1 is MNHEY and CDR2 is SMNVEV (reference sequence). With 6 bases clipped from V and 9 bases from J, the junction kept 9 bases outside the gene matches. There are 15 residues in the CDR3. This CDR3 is CASRELAGGPGEQFF. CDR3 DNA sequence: TGTGCCAGCAGAGAACTAGCGGGAGGCCCTGGTGAGCAGTTCTTC.

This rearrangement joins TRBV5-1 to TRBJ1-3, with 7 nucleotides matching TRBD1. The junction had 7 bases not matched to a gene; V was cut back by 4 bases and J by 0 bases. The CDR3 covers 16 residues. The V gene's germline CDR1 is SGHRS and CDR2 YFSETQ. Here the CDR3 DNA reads TGCGCCAGCAGCGTGGGGACAGCCGGCTCTGGAAACACCATATATTTT. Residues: CASSVGTAGSGNTIYF.

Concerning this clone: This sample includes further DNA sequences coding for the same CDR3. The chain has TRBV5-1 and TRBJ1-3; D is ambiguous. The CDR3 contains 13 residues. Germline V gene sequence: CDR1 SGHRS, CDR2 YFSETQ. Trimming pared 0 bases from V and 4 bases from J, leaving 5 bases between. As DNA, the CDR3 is TGCGCCAGCAGCTTGGGCGGGGGAAACACCATATATTTT. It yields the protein CASSLGGGNTIYF.

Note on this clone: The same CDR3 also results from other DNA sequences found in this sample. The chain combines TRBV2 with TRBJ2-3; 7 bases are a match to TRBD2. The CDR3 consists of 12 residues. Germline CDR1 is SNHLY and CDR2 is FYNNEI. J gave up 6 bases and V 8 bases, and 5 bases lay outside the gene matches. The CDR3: CASRREGDTQYF. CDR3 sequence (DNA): TGTGCCAGCCGCAGGGAGGGGGATACGCAGTATTTT.

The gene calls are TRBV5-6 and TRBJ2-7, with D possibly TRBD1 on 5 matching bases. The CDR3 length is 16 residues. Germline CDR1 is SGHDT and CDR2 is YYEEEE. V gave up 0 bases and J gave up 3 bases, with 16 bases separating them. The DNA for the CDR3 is TGTGCCAGCAGCTTGGCCACCCGGACAAGCTTCTACGAGCAGTACTTC. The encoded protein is CASSLATRTSFYEQYF.

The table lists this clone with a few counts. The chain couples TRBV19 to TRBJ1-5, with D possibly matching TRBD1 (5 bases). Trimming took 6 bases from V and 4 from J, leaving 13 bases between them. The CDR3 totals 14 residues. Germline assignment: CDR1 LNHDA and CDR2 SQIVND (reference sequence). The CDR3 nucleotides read TGTGCCAGTAGCACGGACGGGGGAAATCAGCCCCAGCATTTT. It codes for CASSTDGGNQPQHF.

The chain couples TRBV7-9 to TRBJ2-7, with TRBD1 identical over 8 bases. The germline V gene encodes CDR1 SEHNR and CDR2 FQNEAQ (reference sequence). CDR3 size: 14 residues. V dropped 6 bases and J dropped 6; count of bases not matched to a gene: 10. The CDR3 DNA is TGTGCCAGCAGACCGACAGGGGCCCTCGGCGAGCAGTACTTC. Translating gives CASRPTGALGEQYF.

The CDR3 is CSVIGTAISYEQYF. In DNA, the CDR3 is TGCAGCGTCATCGGGACAGCCATCTCCTACGAGCAGTACTTC. V is TRBV29-1 and J is TRBJ2-7, with TRBD1 matching 7 bases. V lost 6 bases and J lost 0; bases outside the gene matches: 8. The CDR3 runs to 14 residues. CDR1 is SQVTM and CDR2 is ANQGSEA in the germline V gene.

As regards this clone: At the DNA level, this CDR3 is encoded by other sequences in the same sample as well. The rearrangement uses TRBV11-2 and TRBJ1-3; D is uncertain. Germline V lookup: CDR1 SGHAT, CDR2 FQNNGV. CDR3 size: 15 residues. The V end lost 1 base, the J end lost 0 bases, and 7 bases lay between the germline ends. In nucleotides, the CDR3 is TGTGCCAGCAGCTTAGTACGATCCTCTGGAAACACCATATATTTT. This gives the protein CASSLVRSSGNTIYF.

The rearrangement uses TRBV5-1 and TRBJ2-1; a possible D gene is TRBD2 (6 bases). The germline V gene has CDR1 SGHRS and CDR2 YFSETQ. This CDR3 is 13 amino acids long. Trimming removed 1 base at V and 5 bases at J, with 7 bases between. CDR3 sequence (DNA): TGCGCCAGCAGCTTGCCGGGGGACAATGAGCAGTTCTTC. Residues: CASSLPGDNEQFF.

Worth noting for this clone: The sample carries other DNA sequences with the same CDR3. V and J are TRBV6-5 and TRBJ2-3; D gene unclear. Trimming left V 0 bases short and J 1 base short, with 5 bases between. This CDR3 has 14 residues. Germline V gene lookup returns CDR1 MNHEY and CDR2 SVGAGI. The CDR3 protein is CASSYSWGTDTQYF. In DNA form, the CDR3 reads TGTGCCAGCAGTTACTCGTGGGGCACAGATACGCAGTATTTT.

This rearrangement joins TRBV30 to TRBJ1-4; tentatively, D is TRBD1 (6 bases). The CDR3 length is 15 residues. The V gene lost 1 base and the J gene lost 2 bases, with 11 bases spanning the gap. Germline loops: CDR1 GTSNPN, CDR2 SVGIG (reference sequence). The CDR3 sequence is CAWSGTGHTNEKLFF. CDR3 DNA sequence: TGTGCCTGGAGTGGTACAGGGCATACTAATGAAAAACTGTTTTTT.

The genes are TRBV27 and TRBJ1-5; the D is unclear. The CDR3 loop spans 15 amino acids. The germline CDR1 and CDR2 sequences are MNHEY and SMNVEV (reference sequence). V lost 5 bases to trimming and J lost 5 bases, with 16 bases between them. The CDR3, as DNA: TGTGCCAGCAGTCCCGGCGCCTCCCAATATCAGCCCCAGCATTTT. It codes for CASSPGASQYQPQHF.

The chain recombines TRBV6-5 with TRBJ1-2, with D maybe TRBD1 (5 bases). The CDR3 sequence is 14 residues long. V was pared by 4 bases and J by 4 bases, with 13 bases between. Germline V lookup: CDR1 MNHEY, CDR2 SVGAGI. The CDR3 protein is CASSSRQGAYGYTF. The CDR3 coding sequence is TGTGCCAGCAGTTCCCGGCAGGGAGCCTATGGCTACACCTTC.

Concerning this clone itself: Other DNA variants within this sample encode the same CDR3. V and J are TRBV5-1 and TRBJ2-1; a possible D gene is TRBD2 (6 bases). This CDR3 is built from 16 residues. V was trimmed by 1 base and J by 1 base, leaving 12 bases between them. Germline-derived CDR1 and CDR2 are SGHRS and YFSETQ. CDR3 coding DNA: TGCGCCAGCAGCTTGTTGGGGGGAGGATCCTACAATGAGCAGTTCTTC. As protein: CASSLLGGGSYNEQFF.

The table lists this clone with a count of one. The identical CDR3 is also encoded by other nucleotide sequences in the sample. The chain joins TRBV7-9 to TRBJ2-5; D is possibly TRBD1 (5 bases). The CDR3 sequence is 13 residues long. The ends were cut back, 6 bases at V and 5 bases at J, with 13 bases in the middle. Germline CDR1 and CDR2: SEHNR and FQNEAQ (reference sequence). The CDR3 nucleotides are TGTGCCAGCAGTTCCACAGGTGGGGAGACCCAGTACTTC. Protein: CASSSTGGETQYF.